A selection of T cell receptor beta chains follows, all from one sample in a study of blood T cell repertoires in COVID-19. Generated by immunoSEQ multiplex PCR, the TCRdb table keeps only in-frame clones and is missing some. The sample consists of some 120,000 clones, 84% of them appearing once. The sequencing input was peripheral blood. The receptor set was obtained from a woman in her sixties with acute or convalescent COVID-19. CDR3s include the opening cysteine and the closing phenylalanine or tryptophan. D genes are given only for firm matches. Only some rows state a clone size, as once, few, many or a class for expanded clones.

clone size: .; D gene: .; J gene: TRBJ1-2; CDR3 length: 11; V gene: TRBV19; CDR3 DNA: TGTGCCACCAAAATTGGTTTTGACAAAACCTTC; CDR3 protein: CATKIGFDKTF
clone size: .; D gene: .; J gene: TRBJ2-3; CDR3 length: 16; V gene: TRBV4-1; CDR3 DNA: TGCGCCAGCAGCCAAGTCTCCACAGACAGCACAGATACGCAGTATTTT; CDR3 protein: CASSQVSTDSTDTQYF
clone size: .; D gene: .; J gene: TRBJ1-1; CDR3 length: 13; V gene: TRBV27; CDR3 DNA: TGTGCCAGCAGTTTGGCGGGGAACACTGAAGCTTTCTTT; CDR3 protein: CASSLAGNTEAFF
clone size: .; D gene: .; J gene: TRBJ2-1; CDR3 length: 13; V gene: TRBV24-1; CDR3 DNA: TGTGCCACCAGTGACATGGACAGAAATGAGCAGTTCTTC; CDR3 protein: CATSDMDRNEQFF
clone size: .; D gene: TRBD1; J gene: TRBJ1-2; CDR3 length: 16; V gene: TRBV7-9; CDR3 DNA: TGTGCCAGCAGCCCGTGGGACAGGGCTCCGAGCTATGGCTACACCTTC; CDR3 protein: CASSPWDRAPSYGYTF
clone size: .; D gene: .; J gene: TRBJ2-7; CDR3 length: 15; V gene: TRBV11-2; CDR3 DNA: TGTGCCAGCAGCCTCAGACAGGCGAGCTCCTACGAGCAGTACTTC; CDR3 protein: CASSLRQASSYEQYF
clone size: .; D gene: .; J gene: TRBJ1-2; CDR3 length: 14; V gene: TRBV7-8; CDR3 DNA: TGTGCCAGCAGCTTAGGCGGGACTAACTATGGCTACACCTTC; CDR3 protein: CASSLGGTNYGYTF
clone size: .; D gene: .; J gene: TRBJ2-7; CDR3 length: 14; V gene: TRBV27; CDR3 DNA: TGTGCCAGCAGTTTAAGCTCCAGGGGTGGCGAGCAGTACTTC; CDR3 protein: CASSLSSRGGEQYF
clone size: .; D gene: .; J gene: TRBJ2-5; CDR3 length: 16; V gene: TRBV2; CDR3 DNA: TGTGCCAGCAGTTATCGGACTCTTCCTTTACAAGAGACCCAGTACTTC; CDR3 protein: CASSYRTLPLQETQYF
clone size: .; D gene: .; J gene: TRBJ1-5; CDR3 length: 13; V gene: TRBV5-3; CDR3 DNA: TGTGCCAGAAGCCTGGACAGTTATCAGCCCCAGCATTTT; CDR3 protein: CARSLDSYQPQHF
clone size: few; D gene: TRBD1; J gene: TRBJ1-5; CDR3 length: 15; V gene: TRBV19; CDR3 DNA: TGTGCCAGTAGTATAGACGGAAGGGGGCATCAGCCCCAGCATTTT; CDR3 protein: CASSIDGRGHQPQHF
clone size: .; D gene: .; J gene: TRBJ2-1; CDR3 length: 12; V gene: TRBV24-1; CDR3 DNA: TGTGCCACCAGTGATATGGGGGCTTCGCAGTTCTTC; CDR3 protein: CATSDMGASQFF
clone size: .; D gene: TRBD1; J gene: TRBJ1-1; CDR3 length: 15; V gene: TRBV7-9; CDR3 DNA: TGTGCCAGCAGCCCAGCCCGGGACAGGGTGTCTGAAGCTTTCTTT; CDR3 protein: CASSPARDRVSEAFF
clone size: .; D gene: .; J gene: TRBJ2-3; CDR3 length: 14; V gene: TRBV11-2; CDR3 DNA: TGTGCCAGCAGCTTAGATCTAAACACAGATACGCAGTATTTT; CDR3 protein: CASSLDLNTDTQYF
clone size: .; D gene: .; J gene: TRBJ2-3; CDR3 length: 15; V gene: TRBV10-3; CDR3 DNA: TGTGCCACCGGAACGGGGAGACTTCACACAGATACGCAGTATTTT; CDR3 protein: CATGTGRLHTDTQYF
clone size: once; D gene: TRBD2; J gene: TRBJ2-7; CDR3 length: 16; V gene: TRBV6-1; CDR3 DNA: TGTGCCAGCAGTGAAGCATTGACTAGCGGGACGTACGAGCAGTACTTC; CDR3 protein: CASSEALTSGTYEQYF
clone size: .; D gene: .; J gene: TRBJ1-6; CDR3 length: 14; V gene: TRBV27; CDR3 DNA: TGTGCCAGCGGGAAGGACGGGAGAAATTCACCCCTCCACTTT; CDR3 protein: CASGKDGRNSPLHF
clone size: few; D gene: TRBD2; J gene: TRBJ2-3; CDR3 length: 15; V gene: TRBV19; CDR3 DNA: TGTGCCAGTAGTAGTAGCGGGACTAGCACAGATACGCAGTATTTT; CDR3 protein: CASSSSGTSTDTQYF
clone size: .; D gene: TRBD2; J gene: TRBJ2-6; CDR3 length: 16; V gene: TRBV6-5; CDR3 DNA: TGTGCCAGCAGTTCCGTGGGGGGGTCTGGGGCCAACGTCCTGACTTTC; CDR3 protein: CASSSVGGSGANVLTF
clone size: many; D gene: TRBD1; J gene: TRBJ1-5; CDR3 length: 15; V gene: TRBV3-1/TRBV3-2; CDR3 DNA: TGTGCCAGCAGCCGGGGGACAGGGGGCCCCTCGCCCCAGCATTTT; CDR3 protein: CASSRGTGGPSPQHF
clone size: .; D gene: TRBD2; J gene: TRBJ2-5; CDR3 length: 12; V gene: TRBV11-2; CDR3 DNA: TGTGCCAGCAGCCCAGGCTGGGGGCGGGAGGACTTC; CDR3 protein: CASSPGWGREDF
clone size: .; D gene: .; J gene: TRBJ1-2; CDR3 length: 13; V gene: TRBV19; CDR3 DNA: TGTGCCACTTGCTGTGTGAGGGCGGATGGCTACACCTTC; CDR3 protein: CATCCVRADGYTF
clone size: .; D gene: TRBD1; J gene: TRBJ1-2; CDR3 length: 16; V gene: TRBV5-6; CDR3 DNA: TGTGCCAGCAGCTCTCTAGGACAGGGCGGCCGGTATGGCTACACCTTC; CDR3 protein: CASSSLGQGGRYGYTF
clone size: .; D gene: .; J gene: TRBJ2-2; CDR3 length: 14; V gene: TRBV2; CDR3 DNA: TGTGCCAGCAATTTACAACAGGGCACCGGGGAGCTGTTTTTT; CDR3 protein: CASNLQQGTGELFF
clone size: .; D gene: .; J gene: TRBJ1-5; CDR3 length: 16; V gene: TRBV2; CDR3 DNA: TGTGCCAGCAGCGCCCAGGACAGCCGTAGCAATCAGCCCCAGCATTTT; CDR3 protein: CASSAQDSRSNQPQHF
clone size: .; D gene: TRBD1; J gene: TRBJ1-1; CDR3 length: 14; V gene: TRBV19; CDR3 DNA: TGTGCCAGTAGTCTGGGACAGATTCACACTGAAGCTTTCTTT; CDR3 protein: CASSLGQIHTEAFF
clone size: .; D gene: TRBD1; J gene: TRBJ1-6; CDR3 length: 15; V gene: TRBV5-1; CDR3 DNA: TGCGCCAGCAGCTCCGGGACAGGGGAGTCCTCACCCCTCCACTTT; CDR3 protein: CASSSGTGESSPLHF
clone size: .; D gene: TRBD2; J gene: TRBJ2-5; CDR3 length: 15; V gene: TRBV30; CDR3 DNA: TGTGCCTGGAGCCCCCCCGGGAGGTCGCAAGAGACCCAGTACTTC; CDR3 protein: CAWSPPGRSQETQYF
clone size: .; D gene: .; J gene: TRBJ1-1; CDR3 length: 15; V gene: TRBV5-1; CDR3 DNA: TGCGCCAGCAGCTTGCGGCCCTGGGGCCGCACTGAAGCTTTCTTT; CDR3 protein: CASSLRPWGRTEAFF
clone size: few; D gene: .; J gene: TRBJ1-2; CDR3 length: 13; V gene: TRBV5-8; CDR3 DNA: TGTGCCAGCAGCTTAGTACAGGACTATGGCTACACCTTC; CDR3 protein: CASSLVQDYGYTF
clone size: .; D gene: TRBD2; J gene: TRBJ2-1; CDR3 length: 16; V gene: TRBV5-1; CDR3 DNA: TGCGCCAGCAGCTTGGGGTATGGACTAGCGGGGGTTGATCAGTTCTTC; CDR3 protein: CASSLGYGLAGVDQFF
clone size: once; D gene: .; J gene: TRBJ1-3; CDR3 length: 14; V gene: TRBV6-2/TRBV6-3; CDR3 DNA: TGTGCCAGCAGTATCGGACAGCTCGGAAACACCATATATTTT; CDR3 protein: CASSIGQLGNTIYF
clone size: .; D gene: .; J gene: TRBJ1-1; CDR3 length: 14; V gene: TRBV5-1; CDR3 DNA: TGCGCCAGCAGCATCGAACAGCTTTCCAATGAAGCTTTCTTT; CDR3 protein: CASSIEQLSNEAFF
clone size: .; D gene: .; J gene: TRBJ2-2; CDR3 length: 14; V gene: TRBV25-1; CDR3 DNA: TGTGCCAGCAGAGGGCAGGGGAACACCGGGGAGCTGTTTTTT; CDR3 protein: CASRGQGNTGELFF